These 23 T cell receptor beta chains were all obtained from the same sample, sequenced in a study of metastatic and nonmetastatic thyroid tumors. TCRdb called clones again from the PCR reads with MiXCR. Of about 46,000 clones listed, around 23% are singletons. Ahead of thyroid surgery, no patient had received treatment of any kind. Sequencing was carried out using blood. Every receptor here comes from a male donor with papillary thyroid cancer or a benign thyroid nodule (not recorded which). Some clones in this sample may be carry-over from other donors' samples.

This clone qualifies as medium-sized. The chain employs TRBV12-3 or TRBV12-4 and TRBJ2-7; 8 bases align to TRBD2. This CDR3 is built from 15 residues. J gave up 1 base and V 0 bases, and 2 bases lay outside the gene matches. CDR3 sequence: CASSLAGGGSYEQYF. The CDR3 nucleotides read TGTGCCAGCAGTTTAGCTGGCGGGGGGTCCTACGAGCAGTACTTC.

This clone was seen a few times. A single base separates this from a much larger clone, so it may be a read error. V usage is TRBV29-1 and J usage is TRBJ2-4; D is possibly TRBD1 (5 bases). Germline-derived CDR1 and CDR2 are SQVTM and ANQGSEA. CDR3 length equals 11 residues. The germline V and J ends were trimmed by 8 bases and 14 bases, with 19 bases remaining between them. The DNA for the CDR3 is TGCAGCCTACGACAGTGTAACAGCGAGTACTTC. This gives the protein CSLRQCNSEYF.

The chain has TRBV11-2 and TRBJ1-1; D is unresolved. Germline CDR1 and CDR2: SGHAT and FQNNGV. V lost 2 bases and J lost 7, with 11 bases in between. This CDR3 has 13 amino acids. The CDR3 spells CASSLREQHEAFF. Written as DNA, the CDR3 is TGTGCCAGCAGCTTAAGGGAACAGCATGAAGCTTTCTTT.

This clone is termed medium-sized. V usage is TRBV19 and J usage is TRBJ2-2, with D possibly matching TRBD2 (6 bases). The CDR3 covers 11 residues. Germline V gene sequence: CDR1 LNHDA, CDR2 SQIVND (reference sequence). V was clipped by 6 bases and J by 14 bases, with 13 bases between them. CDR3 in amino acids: CASSGSAVLFF. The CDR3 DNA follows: TGTGCCAGTAGCGGGAGCGCTGTCCTGTTTTTT.

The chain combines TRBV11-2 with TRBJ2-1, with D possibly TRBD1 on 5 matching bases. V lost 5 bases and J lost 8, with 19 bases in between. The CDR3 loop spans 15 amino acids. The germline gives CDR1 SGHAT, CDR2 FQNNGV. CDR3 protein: CASSPLRKGMDEQFF. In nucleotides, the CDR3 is TGTGCCAGCAGCCCTCTGCGGAAGGGGATGGATGAGCAGTTCTTC. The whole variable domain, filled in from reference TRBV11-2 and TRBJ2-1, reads EAGVAQSPRYKIIEKRQSVAFWCNPISGHATLYWYQQILGQGPKLLIQFQNNGVVDDSQLPKDRFSAERLKGVDSTLKIQPAKLEDSAVYLCASSPLRKGMDEQFFGPGTRLTVL.

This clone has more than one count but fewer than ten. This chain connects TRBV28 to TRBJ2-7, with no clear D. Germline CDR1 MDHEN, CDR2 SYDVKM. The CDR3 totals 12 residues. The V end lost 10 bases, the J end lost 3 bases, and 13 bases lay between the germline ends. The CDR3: CATVLGSYEQYF. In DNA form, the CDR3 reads TGTGCCACCGTCCTGGGCAGCTACGAGCAGTACTTC. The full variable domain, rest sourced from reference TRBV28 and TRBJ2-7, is DVKVTQSSRYLVKRTGEKVFLECVQDMDHENMFWYRQDPGLGLRLIYFSYDVKMKEKGDIPEGYSVSREKKERFSLILESASTNQTSMYLCATVLGSYEQYFGPGTRLTVT.

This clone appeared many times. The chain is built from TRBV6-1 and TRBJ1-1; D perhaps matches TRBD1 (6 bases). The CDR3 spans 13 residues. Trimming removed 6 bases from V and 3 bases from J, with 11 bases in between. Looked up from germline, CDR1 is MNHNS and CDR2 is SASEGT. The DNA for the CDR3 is TGTGCCAGCAGGCGGGACACCTACACTGAAGCTTTCTTT. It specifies CASRRDTYTEAFF.

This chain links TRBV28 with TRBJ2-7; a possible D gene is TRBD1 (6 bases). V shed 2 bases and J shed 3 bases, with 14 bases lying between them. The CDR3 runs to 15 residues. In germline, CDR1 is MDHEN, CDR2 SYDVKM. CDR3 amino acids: CASSLKFTGIYEQYF. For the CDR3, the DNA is TGTGCCAGCAGTTTAAAATTTACAGGGATCTACGAGCAGTACTTC.

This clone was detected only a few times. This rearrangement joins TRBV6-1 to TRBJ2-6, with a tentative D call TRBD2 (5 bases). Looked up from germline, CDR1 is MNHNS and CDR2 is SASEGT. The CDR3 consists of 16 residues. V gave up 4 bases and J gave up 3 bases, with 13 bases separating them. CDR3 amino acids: CASSALSRGGANVLTF. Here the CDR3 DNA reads TGTGCCAGCAGTGCCCTTTCACGGGGTGGGGCCAACGTCCTGACTTTC.

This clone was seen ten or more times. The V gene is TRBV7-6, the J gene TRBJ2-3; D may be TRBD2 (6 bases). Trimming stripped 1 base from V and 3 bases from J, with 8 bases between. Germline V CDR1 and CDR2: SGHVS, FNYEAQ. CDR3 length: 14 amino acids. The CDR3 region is CASSLEAGTDTQYF. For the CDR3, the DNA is TGTGCCAGCAGCTTAGAGGCGGGAACAGATACGCAGTATTTT.

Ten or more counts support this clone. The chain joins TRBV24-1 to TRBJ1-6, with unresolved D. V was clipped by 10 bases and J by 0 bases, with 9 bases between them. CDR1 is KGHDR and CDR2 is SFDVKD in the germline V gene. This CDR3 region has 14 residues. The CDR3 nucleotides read TGTGCCACAAGGCTGCGCTCCTATAATTCACCCCTCCACTTT. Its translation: CATRLRSYNSPLHF.

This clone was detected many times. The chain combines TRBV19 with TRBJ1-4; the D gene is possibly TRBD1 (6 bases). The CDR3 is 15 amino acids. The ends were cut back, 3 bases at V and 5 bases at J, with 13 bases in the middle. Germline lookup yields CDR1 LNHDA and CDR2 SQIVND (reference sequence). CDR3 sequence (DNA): TGTGCCAGTAGTATTCCCAGGGGAGGGAATGAAAAACTGTTTTTT. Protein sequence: CASSIPRGGNEKLFF.

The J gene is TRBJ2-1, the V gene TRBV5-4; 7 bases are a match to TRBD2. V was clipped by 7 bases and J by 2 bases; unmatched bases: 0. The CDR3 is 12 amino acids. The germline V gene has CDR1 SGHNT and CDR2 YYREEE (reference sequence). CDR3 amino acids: CASGRAYNEQFF. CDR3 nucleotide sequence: TGTGCCAGCGGGAGGGCCTACAATGAGCAGTTCTTC. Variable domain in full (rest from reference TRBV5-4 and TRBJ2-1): ETGVTQSPTHLIKTRGQQVTLRCSSQSGHNTVSWYQQALGQGPQFIFQYYREEENGRGNFPPRFSGLQFPNYSSELNVNALELDDSALYLCASGRAYNEQFFGPGTRLTVL.

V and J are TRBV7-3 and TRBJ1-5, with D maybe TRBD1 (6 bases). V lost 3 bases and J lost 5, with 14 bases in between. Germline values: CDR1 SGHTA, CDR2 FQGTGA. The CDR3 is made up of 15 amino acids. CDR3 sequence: CASSLTGTFDQPQHF. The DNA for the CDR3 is TGTGCCAGCAGCTTGACCGGGACATTCGATCAGCCCCAGCATTTT.

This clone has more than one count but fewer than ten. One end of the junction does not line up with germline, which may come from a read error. The CDR3 DNA reads as TGTGCAACCAGCAGAGATTACAGTTCTTCCAGTCAGCCCCAGCATTTT. Encoded protein: CATSRDYSSSSQPQHF. V and J are TRBV15 and TRBJ1-5; D gene uncertain. The CDR3 extends over 16 amino acids. Per germline, CDR1 LNHNV and CDR2 YYDKDF (reference sequence). Full variable domain (rest looked up from reference TRBV15 and TRBJ1-5): DAMVIQNPRYQVTQFGKPVTLSCSQTLNHNVMYWYQQKSSQAPKLLFHYYDKDFNNEADTPDNFQSRRPNTSFCFLDIRSPGLGDTAMYLCATSRDYSSSSQPQHFGDGTRLSIL.

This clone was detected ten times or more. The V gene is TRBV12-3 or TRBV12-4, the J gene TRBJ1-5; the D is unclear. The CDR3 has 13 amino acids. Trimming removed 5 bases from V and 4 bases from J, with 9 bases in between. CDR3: CASSLIMNQPQHF. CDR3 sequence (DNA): TGTGCCAGCAGTCTAATTATGAATCAGCCCCAGCATTTT.

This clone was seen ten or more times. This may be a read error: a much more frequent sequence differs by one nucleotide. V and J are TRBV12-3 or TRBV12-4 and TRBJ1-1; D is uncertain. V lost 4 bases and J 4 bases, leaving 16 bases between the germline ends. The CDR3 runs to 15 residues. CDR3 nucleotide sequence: TGTGCCAGCAGTTCCCGGGGTCTCCGGGGCACTGAAGCTTTCTTT. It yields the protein CASSSRGLRGTEAFF.

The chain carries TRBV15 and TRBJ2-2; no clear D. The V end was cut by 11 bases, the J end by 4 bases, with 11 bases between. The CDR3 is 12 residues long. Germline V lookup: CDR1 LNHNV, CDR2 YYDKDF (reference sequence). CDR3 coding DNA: TGTGCCGTCCGTGCCCTCACCGGGGAGCTGTTTTTT. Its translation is CAVRALTGELFF.

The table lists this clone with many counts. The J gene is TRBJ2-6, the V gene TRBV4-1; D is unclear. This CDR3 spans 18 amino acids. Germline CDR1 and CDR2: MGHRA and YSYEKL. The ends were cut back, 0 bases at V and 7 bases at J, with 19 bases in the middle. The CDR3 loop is CASSQERPSTLGANVLTF. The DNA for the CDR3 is TGCGCCAGCAGCCAAGAAAGGCCGAGTACCCTGGGCGCCAACGTCCTGACTTTC.

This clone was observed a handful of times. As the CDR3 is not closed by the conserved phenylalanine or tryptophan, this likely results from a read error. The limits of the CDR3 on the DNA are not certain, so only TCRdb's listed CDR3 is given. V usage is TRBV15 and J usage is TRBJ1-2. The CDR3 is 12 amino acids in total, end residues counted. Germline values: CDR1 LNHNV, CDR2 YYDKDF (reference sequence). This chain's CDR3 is CATSRDLSRRTL.

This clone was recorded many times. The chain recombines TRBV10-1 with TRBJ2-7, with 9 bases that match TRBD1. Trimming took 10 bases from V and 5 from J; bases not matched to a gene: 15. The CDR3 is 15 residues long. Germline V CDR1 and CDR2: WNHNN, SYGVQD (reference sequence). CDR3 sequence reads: CATSSTGTGRDEQYF. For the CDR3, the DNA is TGCGCCACCTCTTCTACCGGGACAGGGAGAGACGAGCAGTACTTC.

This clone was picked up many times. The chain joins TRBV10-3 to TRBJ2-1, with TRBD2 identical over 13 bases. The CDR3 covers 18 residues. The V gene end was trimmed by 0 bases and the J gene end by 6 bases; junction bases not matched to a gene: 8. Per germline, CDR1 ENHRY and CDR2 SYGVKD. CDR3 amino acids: CAISESLGTSGKGNEQFF. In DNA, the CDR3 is TGTGCCATCAGTGAGTCTCTCGGGACTAGCGGGAAAGGCAATGAGCAGTTCTTC.

CDR3: CASSRRLANNNEQFF. The CDR3 DNA follows: TGCGCCAGCAGCAGAAGACTAGCGAACAACAATGAGCAGTTCTTC. V gene TRBV5-1 combines with J gene TRBJ2-1; 8 bases line up with TRBD2. CDR1 SGHRS and CDR2 YFSETQ come from the germline V gene. This CDR3 has 15 amino acids. V shed 4 bases and J 5 bases; nucleotides not matched to a gene: 8.